Listed here is a single TCR beta chain. Its antigen is not identified. This may stem from a read error, because a much larger clone lies one nucleotide away. Unique molecular identifiers tagged the TCR beta cDNA libraries. TCRdb itself ran the PCR reads through MiXCR, one entry per CDR3 protein. The sample holds just over 250,000 distinct CDR3 sequences, 35% to 40% seen once. The sample comes from a study of post-analysis software for immune sequencing data. This CDR3 has 16 amino acids. Germline values: CDR1 DFQATT, CDR2 SNEGSKA (reference sequence). Study conclusions and caveats: Comparison of patients with controls showed about 5 TRBV segments more frequent in patients, TRBV5-6, TRBV5-1 and TRBV20-1 among them.

The chain joins TRBV20-1 to TRBJ1-5, with TRBD1 identical over 10 bases. Sequences were obtained from blood. This receptor was taken from a girl under 18 with multiple sclerosis. CDR3 in DNA: TGCAGTACTAGAGACTACGGGACAGGGGACAATCAGCCCCAGCATTTT. This sequence encodes CSTRDYGTGDNQPQHF.